This T cell receptor beta chain was documented in a study of blood T cell repertoires in COVID-19. V dropped 7 bases and J dropped 0 bases, with 10 bases sitting between them. From germline, CDR1 is SNHLY and CDR2 FYNNEI. The CDR3 length is 14 residues. The table came from immunoSEQ multiplex PCR; TCRdb's copy has only in-frame clones and leaves some out. The profile shows about 270,000 clones, around 89% of them singletons. V is TRBV2 and J is TRBJ2-4; D unresolved. The sequence was collected from a woman between 50 and 59 years old who had recovered from COVID-19. Sequencing was performed on PBMCs or T cells enriched from blood (not recorded which). CDR3 loop: CASKNTAAKNIQYF. The CDR3 nucleotides read TGTGCCAGCAAGAATACTGCAGCCAAAAACATTCAGTACTTC.